The clone carrying this TCR beta chain was picked up a small number of times. Its antigen is unidentified. Just one base apart from a much larger clone, this may be a read error. Since no conserved phenylalanine or tryptophan closes the CDR3, a read error is the likely cause. The germline CDR1 and CDR2 sequences are SGHVS and FQNEAQ. After removal of 1 base from V and 4 bases from J, the junction contained 6 bases not matched to a gene. The CDR3 has 15 residues. The data were obtained in a study of tumor-infiltrating lymphocytes in primary liver carcinoma. Study observations and caveats: Tumor-blood pairs (like tumor-adjacent pairs) overlapped less than tumor region pairs did. Just about 7-24% of leading clones were found in every one of five regions.

Extraction of RNA together with DNA used roughly 20-32 mg of unsorted bulk tissue. Sampling of each tumor involved five separate regions. With roughly 500 ng total RNA as template and a constant-region primer, TCR beta cDNA was made. Sequencing libraries for TCR beta derived from three nested multiplex PCR rounds that used slightly modified ARM-PCR. Forward primers for TRBV1-TRBV30 and a C-beta reverse primer served the first two PCR rounds, at approximately 10 cycles each. TCRdb processed the multiplex PCR reads anew with MiXCR; each CDR3 protein has one entry. The sample has more than 90,000 distinct CDR3 sequences, approximately 70% seen once.

The sequencing input was liver tumor tissue from sampling region 2. Subset noted: tumor region T2, inferior pole. The sequence came from a woman aged 55-70 years with primary liver carcinoma and hepatitis B virus infection. The gene calls are TRBV7-8 and TRBJ2-7; 8 bases line up with TRBD1. As DNA, the CDR3 is TGTGCCAGCAGCTTAGGACAGGGGAATGTATACGAGCAGTACCTC. It encodes CASSLGQGNVYEQYL.